This T cell receptor beta chain was captured by sequencing in a study of shared clonotypes between healthy human individuals (dated by TCRdb to about 2020). Regarding the complete study: The cohort comprised a couple of women and three men aged 18 to 49 years. For each donor, CD4 naive and CD4 memory were each run on three plates, CD8 naive on two plates, and CD8 memory on one plate. Blood TCR repertoires of roughly 5 healthy adults were deeply sequenced to estimate repertoire size and the extent of clonotype sharing between individuals. To increase sequencing depth and limit assay-specific biases, TCR repertoire library preparation and sequencing were carried out by different laboratories using diverse techniques. Between about 0.85 and 9.5 billion PBMCs per donor were obtained by leukapheresis.

The research as a whole found: Sampling was restricted to blood, and TCR repertoires in tissue are likely to differ from TCR repertoires in blood. Because the study included a small number of donors, the genetic and exposure-history diversity represented was limited. Estimated clonotype richness was generally larger for naive than for memory subsets. Pairwise subsampling indicated that sequencing depth was expected to affect the degree of clonotype sharing among donors. Incomplete sequencing was indicated by rarefaction of sorted-subset datasets, despite the large sequencing depth. Higher generation probabilities were observed for clonotypes shared by all four sorted-subset donors than for non-shared clonotypes. When a handful of donors were compared, the shared fraction of clonotypes was around 4.6% for naive CD4, about 4% for naive CD8, 2.3% for memory CD4, and 0.4% for memory CD8.

V is trimmed back by 6 bases and J by 1 base, and the junction contains 3 bases that no gene match accounts for. Including the terminal cysteine and phenylalanine, the CDR3 comprises 13 residues. The read is trimmed to its CDR3 DNA, 39 bases read in frame from base 1. From a lookup of the germline V gene, CDR1 and CDR2 are SQVTM and ANQGSEA. This clone occurred once. It has no known antigen specificity. No base qualities exist here, and no much larger clone lies one base off it. Using the deep immunoSEQ assay, TCR CDR3 regions were amplified from genomic DNA by multiplex PCR. Extracted genomic DNA from each cell subset was spread evenly across all wells of several immunoSEQ 96-well plates, with each plate serving as a replicate. For sorted subsets, approximately 190 ng genomic DNA, equal to 30,000 to 35,000 T cell genomes, was loaded into each replicate PCR. Purified libraries were measured with a Qubit 3.0 fluorometer, size-checked on a Bioanalyzer 2100, and measured again with the KAPA Library Quantification kit. A separate single-read 150-cycle Illumina NextSeq 550 flow cell was used to sequence each immunoSEQ 96-well plate. The paper's processing steps were these. The immunoSEQ output contained only junctional sequences without quality scores, so filtering could not match that applied to full-length reads. To assign V/J genes and CDR3, sequences were annotated using PyIR, a Python wrapper for IgBLAST v1.9, with IMGT germline references. Reads were removed for weak V/J assignments (E-value above 1e-6), missing CDR3, stop codons, out-of-frame junctions, or ambiguous translated residues. V3J clonotypes were defined as sequences sharing the same inferred V gene, J gene, and CDR3 amino acid sequence. The percentage overlap between two repertoires was calculated by dividing the number of shared unique clonotypes by the size of the smaller repertoire. Repertoire richness was assessed with RTK rarefaction, the Chao1 estimator, and Recon v2.1 estimates of unobserved clonotypes. OLGA was used to compute generation probabilities for all TCRbeta clonotypes that the gDNA method yielded from a handful of donors. Sourced from immuneACCESS, this table was stored by TCRdb with only in-frame sequences that have V and J called. A share of the clones is absent; for the studies checked, an unresolved V gene accounts for under half, and the remainder has no known explanation. The V and J calls and clone size were taken over from that table, and D and trimming were inferred from the DNA. For this sample there are approximately 1.5 million clones; roughly 98.5% appear just once. About 0.4% of the sample belongs to the ten largest clones.

The donors were healthy, HIV-negative adults who had no recently reported acute infections or vaccinations. Only Caucasian adults living in Nashville, Tennessee, USA were represented among the donors. CD4+ T cells were enriched by magnetic negative selection; naive cells were then positively selected on CD45RA, and the negative fraction formed the memory subset. After blood collection by leukapheresis, PBMCs were isolated using Ficoll-Histopaque density gradient centrifugation and then cryopreserved in the vapor phase of liquid nitrogen. Analytical flow cytometry was used to check the purity and quantity of each magnetically sorted T cell population. From each sorted fraction, genomic DNA was isolated and quantified by UV absorbance on a Nanodrop 2000c.

The chain is made from TRBV29-1 and TRBJ2-3; 8 central bases correspond to TRBD1. The source is a man younger than 40 in good health. Sequenced material: naive CD4+ T cells sorted from blood. In the paper's terms, the cell subset or site label means: CD45RA+ positively selected. The CDR3: CSVAGGRTDTQYF. The DNA reads TGCAGCGTGGCAGGGGGCCGCACAGATACGCAGTATTTT.